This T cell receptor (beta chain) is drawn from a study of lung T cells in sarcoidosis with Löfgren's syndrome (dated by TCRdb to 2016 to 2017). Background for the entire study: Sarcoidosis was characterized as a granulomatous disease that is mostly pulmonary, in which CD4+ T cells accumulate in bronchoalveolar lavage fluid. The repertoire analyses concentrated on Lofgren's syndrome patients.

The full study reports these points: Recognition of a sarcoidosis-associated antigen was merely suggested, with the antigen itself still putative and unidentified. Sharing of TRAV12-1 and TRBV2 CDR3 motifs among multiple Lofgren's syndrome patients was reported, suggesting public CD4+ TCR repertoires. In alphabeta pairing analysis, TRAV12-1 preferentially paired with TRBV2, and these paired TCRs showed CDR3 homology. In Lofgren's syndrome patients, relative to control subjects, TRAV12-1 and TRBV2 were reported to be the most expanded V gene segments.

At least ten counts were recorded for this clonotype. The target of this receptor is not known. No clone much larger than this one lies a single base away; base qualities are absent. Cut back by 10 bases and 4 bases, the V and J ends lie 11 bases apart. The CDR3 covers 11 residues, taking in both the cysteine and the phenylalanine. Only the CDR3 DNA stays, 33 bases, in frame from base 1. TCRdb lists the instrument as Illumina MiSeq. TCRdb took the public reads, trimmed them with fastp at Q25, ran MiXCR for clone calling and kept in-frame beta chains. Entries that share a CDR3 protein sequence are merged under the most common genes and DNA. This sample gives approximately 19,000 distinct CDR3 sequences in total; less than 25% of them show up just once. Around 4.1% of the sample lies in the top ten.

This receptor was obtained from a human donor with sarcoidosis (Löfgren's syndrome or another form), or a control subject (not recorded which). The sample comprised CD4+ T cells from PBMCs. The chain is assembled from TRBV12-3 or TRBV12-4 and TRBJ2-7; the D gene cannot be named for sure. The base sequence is TGTGCCATACATATACTATACGAGCAGTACTTC. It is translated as CAIHILYEQYF.